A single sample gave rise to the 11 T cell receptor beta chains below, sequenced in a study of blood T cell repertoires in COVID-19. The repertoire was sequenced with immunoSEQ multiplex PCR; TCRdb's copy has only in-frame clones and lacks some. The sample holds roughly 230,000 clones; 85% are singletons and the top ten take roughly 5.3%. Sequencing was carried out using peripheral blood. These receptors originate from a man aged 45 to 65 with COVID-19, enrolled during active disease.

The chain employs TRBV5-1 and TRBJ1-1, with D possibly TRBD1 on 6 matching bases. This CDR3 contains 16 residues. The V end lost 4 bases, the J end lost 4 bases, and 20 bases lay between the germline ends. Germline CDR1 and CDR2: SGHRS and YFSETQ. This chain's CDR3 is CASSPLAAGAGTEAFF. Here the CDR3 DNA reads TGCGCCAGCAGCCCACTCGCGGCAGGGGCGGGCACTGAAGCTTTCTTT.

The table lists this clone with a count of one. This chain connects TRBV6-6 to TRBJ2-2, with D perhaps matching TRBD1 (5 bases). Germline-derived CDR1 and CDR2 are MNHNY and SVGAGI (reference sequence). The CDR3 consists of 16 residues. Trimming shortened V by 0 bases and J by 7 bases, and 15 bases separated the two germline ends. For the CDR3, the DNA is TGTGCCAGCAGTTACTCTCGTACACTTCAGGGCGGGGAGCTGTTTTTT. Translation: CASSYSRTLQGGELFF.

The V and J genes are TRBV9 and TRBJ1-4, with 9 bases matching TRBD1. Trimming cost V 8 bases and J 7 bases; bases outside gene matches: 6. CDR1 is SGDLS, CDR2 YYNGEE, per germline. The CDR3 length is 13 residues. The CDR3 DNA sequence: TGTGCCAGTTCGAGGACAGGGGTTGAAAAACTGTTTTTT. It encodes CASSRTGVEKLFF.

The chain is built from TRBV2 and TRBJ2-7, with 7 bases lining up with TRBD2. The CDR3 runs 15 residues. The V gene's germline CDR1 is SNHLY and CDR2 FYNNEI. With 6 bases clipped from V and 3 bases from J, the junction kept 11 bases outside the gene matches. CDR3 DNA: TGTGCCAGCAGCCCCGGGCCGGGGGGTCTCTACGAGCAGTACTTC. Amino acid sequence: CASSPGPGGLYEQYF. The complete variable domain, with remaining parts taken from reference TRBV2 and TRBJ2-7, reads EPEVTQTPSHQVTQMGQEVILRCVPISNHLYFYWYRQILGQKVEFLVSFYNNEISEKSEIFDDQFSVERPDGSNFTLKIRSTKLEDSAMYFCASSPGPGGLYEQYFGPGTRLTVT.

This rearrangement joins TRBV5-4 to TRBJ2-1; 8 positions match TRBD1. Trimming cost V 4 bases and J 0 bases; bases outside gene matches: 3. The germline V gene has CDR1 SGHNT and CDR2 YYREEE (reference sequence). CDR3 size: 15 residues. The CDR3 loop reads CASSRDRSSYNEQFF. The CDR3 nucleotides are TGTGCCAGCAGCCGGGACAGGAGCTCCTACAATGAGCAGTTCTTC.

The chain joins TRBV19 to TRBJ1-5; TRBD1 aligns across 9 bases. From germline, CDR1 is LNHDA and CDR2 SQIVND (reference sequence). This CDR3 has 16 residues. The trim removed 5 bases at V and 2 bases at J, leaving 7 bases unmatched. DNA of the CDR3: TGTGCCAGTAGTCCCACGACAGGGGGTGGCAATCAGCCCCAGCATTTT. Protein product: CASSPTTGGGNQPQHF.

CDR3 coding DNA: TGTGCCAGCAGTTCTCGACAGGGTGGGAAGGCCAACTATGGCTACACCTTC. Its protein is CASSSRQGGKANYGYTF. The V gene is TRBV28, the J gene TRBJ1-2; 7 bases agree with TRBD1. CDR3 length: 17 amino acids. V shed 4 bases, J shed 2 bases, and the junction held 13 bases outside the gene matches. The V gene's germline CDR1 is MDHEN and CDR2 SYDVKM.

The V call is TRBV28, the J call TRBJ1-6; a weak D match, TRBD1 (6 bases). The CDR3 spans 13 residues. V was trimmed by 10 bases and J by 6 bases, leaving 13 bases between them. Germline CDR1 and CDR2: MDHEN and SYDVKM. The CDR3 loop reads CAIQGSPNSPLHF. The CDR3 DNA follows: TGTGCCATCCAGGGGTCCCCTAATTCACCCCTCCACTTT. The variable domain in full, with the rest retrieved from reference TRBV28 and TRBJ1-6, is DVKVTQSSRYLVKRTGEKVFLECVQDMDHENMFWYRQDPGLGLRLIYFSYDVKMKEKGDIPEGYSVSREKKERFSLILESASTNQTSMYLCAIQGSPNSPLHFGNGTRLTVT.

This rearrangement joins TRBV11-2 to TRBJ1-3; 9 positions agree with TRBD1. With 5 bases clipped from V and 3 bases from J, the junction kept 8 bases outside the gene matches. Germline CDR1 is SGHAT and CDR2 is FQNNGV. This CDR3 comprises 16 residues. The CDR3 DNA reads TGTGCCAGCAGCCCCACGGACAGGGGAGGTGGAAACACCATATATTTT. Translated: CASSPTDRGGGNTIYF. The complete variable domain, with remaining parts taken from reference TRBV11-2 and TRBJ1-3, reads EAGVAQSPRYKIIEKRQSVAFWCNPISGHATLYWYQQILGQGPKLLIQFQNNGVVDDSQLPKDRFSAERLKGVDSTLKIQPAKLEDSAVYLCASSPTDRGGGNTIYFGEGSWLTVV.

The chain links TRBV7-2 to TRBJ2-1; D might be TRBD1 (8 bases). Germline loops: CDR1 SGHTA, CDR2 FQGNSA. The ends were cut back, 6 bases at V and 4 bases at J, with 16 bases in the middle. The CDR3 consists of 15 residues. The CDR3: CASRNRGGQYNEQFF. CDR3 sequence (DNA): TGTGCCAGCAGAAACAGGGGGGGCCAATACAATGAGCAGTTCTTC.

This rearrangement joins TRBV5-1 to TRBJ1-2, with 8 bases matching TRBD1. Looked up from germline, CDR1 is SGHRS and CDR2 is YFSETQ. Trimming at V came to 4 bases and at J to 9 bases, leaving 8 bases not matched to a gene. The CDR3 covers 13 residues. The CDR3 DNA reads TGCGCCAGCAGCAAAACGGACAGGGTGCGCTACACCTTC. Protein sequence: CASSKTDRVRYTF. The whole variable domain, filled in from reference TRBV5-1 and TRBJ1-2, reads KAGVTQTPRYLIKTRGQQVTLSCSPISGHRSVSWYQQTPGQGLQFLFEYFSETQRNKGNFPGRFSGRQFSNSRSEMNVSTLELGDSALYLCASSKTDRVRYTFGSGTRLTVV.